The rows below give T cell receptor beta chains drawn from one sample of a study of cytomegalovirus exposure and HLA in healthy donors. Data came from immunoSEQ multiplex PCR; TCRdb stores just in-frame clones and leaves some out. Among some 110,000 clones listed, approximately 80% were seen once. The sequenced material came from PBMCs. The receptors were sampled from a man aged 45-65 years in good health and CMV-seropositive. Both conserved end residues are part of each CDR3. A D gene is named only where the DNA matches it firmly. Where a row states a size, it is once, few, many or the class of an expanded clone; other rows omit it.

clone_size	v_call	d_call	j_call	cdr3_aa	cdr3_nt
-	TRBV5-1	TRBD1	TRBJ2-7	CASSWATGGFGEQYF	TGCGCCAGCAGCTGGGCCACAGGGGGCTTCGGCGAGCAGTACTTC
-	TRBV7-3	-	TRBJ1-1	CASSLEGGRGPMNTEAFF	TGTGCCAGCAGCCTAGAGGGGGGGCGCGGGCCAATGAACACTGAAGCTTTCTTT
-	TRBV28	-	TRBJ2-7	CASSSFYRGHEQYF	TGTGCCAGCAGTTCCTTCTATAGGGGCCACGAGCAGTACTTC
-	TRBV30	-	TRBJ2-5	CAWSVPGGQETQYF	TGTGCCTGGAGTGTACCTGGGGGGCAAGAGACCCAGTACTTC
-	TRBV4-3	TRBD1	TRBJ1-2	CASSQVVQGGAFSGYTF	TGCGCCAGCAGCCAAGTCGTTCAAGGGGGCGCTTTCTCGGGCTACACCTTC
-	TRBV18	-	TRBJ2-5	CASSPEAPPETQYF	TGTGCCAGCTCACCAGAAGCCCCCCCGGAGACCCAGTACTTC
-	TRBV6-5	-	TRBJ2-2	CASSPDRGTGELFF	TGTGCCAGCAGTCCGGATCGAGGAACCGGGGAGCTGTTTTTT
-	TRBV5-6	-	TRBJ2-2	CASSLRRGVTGELFF	TGTGCCAGCAGCTTGAGGCGGGGCGTCACCGGGGAGCTGTTTTTT
-	TRBV6-5	-	TRBJ2-5	CASSYGTTFKETQYF	TGTGCCAGCAGTTACGGCACAACGTTTAAAGAGACCCAGTACTTC
-	TRBV5-1	TRBD2	TRBJ2-3	CASSLRSGSSDTQYF	TGCGCCAGCAGCTTGAGGAGCGGGAGCTCAGATACGCAGTATTTT
few	TRBV7-8	-	TRBJ1-2	CASSLKSDYTF	TGTGCCAGCAGCTTAAAGTCAGACTACACCTTC